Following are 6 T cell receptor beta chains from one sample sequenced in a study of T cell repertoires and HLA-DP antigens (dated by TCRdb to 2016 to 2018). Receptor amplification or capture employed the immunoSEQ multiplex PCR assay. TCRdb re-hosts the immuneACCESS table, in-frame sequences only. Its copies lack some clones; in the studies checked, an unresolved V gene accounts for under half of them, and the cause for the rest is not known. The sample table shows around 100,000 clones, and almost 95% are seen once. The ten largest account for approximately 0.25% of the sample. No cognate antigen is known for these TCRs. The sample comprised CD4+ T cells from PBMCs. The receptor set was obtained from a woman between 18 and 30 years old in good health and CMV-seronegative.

In DNA form, the CDR3 reads TGTGCCAGCAGATATTACGACAGGGGTCGCTCCTACGAGCAGTACTTC. The encoded protein is CASRYYDRGRSYEQYF. The rearrangement links TRBV28 to TRBJ2-7, with 8 bases lining up with TRBD1. J gave up 0 bases and V 6 bases, and 10 bases lay outside the gene matches. Per germline, CDR1 MDHEN and CDR2 SYDVKM. This CDR3 comprises 16 residues.

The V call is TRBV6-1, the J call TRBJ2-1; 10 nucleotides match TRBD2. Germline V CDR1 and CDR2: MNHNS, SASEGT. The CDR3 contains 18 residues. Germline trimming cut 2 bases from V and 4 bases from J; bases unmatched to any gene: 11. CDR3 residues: CASSEPLGLARLYNEQFF. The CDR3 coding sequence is TGTGCCAGCAGTGAACCCCTGGGACTAGCGAGACTATACAATGAGCAGTTCTTC.

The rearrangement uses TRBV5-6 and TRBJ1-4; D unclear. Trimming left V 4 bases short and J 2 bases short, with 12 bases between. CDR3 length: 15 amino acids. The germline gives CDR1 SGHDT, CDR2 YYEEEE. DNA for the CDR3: TGTGCCAGCAGCAGACGGAGATCTACTAATGAAAAACTGTTTTTT. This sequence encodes CASSRRRSTNEKLFF.

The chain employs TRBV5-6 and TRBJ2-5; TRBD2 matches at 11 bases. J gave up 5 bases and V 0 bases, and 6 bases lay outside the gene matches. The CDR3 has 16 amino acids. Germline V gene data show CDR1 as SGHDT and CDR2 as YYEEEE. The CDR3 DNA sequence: TGTGCCAGCAGCTTGGGGCTAGCGGGGGGTCCTGAGACCCAGTACTTC. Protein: CASSLGLAGGPETQYF.

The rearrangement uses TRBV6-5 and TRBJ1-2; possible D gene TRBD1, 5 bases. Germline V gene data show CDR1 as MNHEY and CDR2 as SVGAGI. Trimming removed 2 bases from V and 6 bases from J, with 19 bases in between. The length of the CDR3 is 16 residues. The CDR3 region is CASSYTASGAWDGYTF. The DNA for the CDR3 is TGTGCCAGCAGTTACACCGCCTCCGGGGCCTGGGATGGCTACACCTTC.

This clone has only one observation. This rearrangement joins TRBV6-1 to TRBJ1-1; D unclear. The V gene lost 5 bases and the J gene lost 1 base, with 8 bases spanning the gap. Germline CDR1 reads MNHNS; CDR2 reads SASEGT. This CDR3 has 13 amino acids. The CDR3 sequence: CASSSGKNTEAFF. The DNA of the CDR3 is TGTGCCAGCAGTTCCGGGAAGAACACTGAAGCTTTCTTT.